The entry that follows covers one TCR beta chain sequence. Deletions cut 2 bases from V and 5 bases from J, with 9 bases between. CDR1 and CDR2 (germline): DFQATT, SNEGSKA (reference sequence). The CDR3 extends over 12 amino acids. Primers used in a second PCR of about 7 to 12 cycles were a sample-barcoded 5' primer and a J-beta primer mix. One entry per CDR3 protein results from TCRdb running MiXCR on the 5' RACE reads. The sample includes under 1 million distinct CDR3 sequences, approximately 48% of them seen just once. These data come from a study of blood T cells in healthy people across ages. The sample consisted of blood. This TCR came from a man between 60 and 70 years old in good health. The genes are TRBV20-1 and TRBJ1-1, with D possibly TRBD1 on 6 matching bases. Here the CDR3 reads CSARLGATEAFF. The DNA for the CDR3 is TGCAGTGCTAGATTGGGGGCGACTGAAGCTTTCTTT.